This T cell receptor (beta chain) was identified in a study of shared clonotypes between healthy human individuals. Naive CD8 cells comprised CD45RO-negative, CCR7-positively selected cells, excluding terminally differentiated effector memory CD45RA+ cells. CDR3 size: 13 residues. Germline CDR1 is MNHEY and CDR2 is SMNVEV (reference sequence). V was cut by 2 bases and J by 4 bases, with 8 bases left in between. Using immunoSEQ multiplex PCR, the repertoire was profiled, and TCRdb retains in-frame clones only, with some absent. The table lists about 580,000 clones, 95% to 98% of them singletons. The rearrangement joins TRBV27 to TRBJ1-1; TRBD1 is a possible D gene (5 bases). This TCR derives from a man aged 25 to 40 in good health. Sequencing was carried out using naive CD8+ T cells sorted from blood. The CDR3 bases are TGTGCCAGCAGTTTAAACAGGCTCACTGAAGCTTTCTTT. It translates to CASSLNRLTEAFF.